One sample yielded the 19 T cell receptor beta chains listed below, sequenced in a study of cytomegalovirus exposure and HLA in healthy donors. The PCR employed 60 Vbeta primers together with 13 Jbeta primers. Only in-frame clones appear in the TCRdb table, and some are missing; sequencing was by immunoSEQ multiplex PCR. The sample records 160,000 or so clones, about three quarters being singletons. Input material: PBMCs. These receptors originate from a woman in her thirties or forties in good health and CMV-seropositive.

The genes are TRBV7-9 and TRBJ1-3; D gene ambiguous. CDR3 size: 16 residues. Germline V gene lookup returns CDR1 SEHNR and CDR2 FQNEAQ (reference sequence). Trimming took off 1 base at V and 5 bases at J, with 15 bases between the two ends. CDR3 nucleotides: TGTGCCAGCAGCTTAGAGGCGGGCAGAGGGAGAAACACCATATATTTT. Translating gives CASSLEAGRGRNTIYF.

The V and J genes are TRBV5-6 and TRBJ1-2; TRBD1 might be the D (6 bases). Trimming shortened V by 3 bases and J by 5 bases, and 14 bases separated the two germline ends. Germline values: CDR1 SGHDT, CDR2 YYEEEE. The CDR3 has 14 residues. Written as DNA, the CDR3 is TGTGCCAGCAGCTGGGAGCAGGGGAAATATGGCTACACCTTC. This codes for CASSWEQGKYGYTF. Looking up the rest from reference TRBV5-6 and TRBJ1-2 gives the full variable domain: DAGVTQSPTHLIKTRGQQVTLRCSPKSGHDTVSWYQQALGQGPQFIFQYYEEEERQRGNFPDRFSGHQFPNYSSELNVNALLLGDSALYLCASSWEQGKYGYTFGSGTRLTVV.

The chain uses TRBV19 and TRBJ2-5; 7 positions match TRBD1. CDR1 LNHDA and CDR2 SQIVND come from the germline V gene (reference sequence). The V segment lost 5 bases and the J segment 4 bases; nucleotides outside the gene matches: 10. This CDR3 spans 15 amino acids. The CDR3 is CASSGSGQAGETQYF. The CDR3 coding sequence is TGTGCCAGTAGTGGATCCGGACAGGCGGGAGAGACCCAGTACTTC.

The chain couples TRBV28 to TRBJ1-2; possible D gene TRBD1, 6 bases. The CDR3 is made up of 14 amino acids. Between the trimmed V and J ends, which lost 6 bases and 6 bases, there was a span of 17 bases. The germline gives CDR1 MDHEN, CDR2 SYDVKM. The CDR3 DNA is TGTGCCAGCAGGACTACAGGGCGGGGGGATGGCTACACCTTC. Translating gives CASRTTGRGDGYTF.

This chain connects TRBV25-1 to TRBJ2-3; possibly TRBD2 for D (5 bases). Germline lookup yields CDR1 MGHDK and CDR2 SYGVNS. CDR3 size: 15 residues. Trimming took off 3 bases at V and 0 bases at J, with 10 bases between the two ends. This CDR3 is CASSDSGLSTDTQYF. The DNA of the CDR3 is TGTGCCAGCAGTGACAGTGGACTGAGCACAGATACGCAGTATTTT.

The rearrangement links TRBV28 to TRBJ1-3; D possibly corresponds to TRBD1 (5 bases). In germline, CDR1 is MDHEN, CDR2 SYDVKM. V lost 10 bases to trimming and J lost 8 bases, with 21 bases between them. The CDR3 runs to 14 residues. The CDR3, as DNA: TGTGCCACTGCGGTCGGGGGAAAAGGTGACACCATATATTTT. This encodes CATAVGGKGDTIYF.

The rearrangement joins TRBV7-9 to TRBJ1-1; TRBD1 matches at 10 bases. Germline V gene lookup returns CDR1 SEHNR and CDR2 FQNEAQ (reference sequence). Trimming at V came to 2 bases and at J to 12 bases, leaving 6 bases not matched to a gene. The CDR3 is made up of 13 amino acids. In DNA, the CDR3 is TGTGCCAGCAGCTTAAGGACAGGGGGTATATCTTTCTTT. Residues: CASSLRTGGISFF.

The CDR3 is CASASTSGGEHTGELFF. CDR3 in DNA: TGTGCCAGCGCGTCAACTAGCGGGGGGGAGCACACCGGGGAGCTGTTTTTT. The rearrangement links TRBV11-2 to TRBJ2-2, with TRBD2 matching over 13 bases. J gave up 3 bases and V 8 bases, and 9 bases lay outside the gene matches. Germline lookup yields CDR1 SGHAT and CDR2 FQNNGV. The CDR3 loop spans 17 amino acids.

The chain carries TRBV19 and TRBJ1-1; tentative D call: TRBD1 (6 bases). V was cut by 4 bases and J by 0 bases, with 24 bases left in between. Germline assignment: CDR1 LNHDA and CDR2 SQIVND (reference sequence). The CDR3 is 19 residues long. The CDR3 protein is CASSTPGQNWPYMNTEAFF. Here the CDR3 DNA reads TGTGCCAGTAGTACTCCGGGACAAAATTGGCCATACATGAACACTGAAGCTTTCTTT.

The V and J genes are TRBV19 and TRBJ2-1, with 11 bases lining up with TRBD2. Germline CDR1 is LNHDA and CDR2 is SQIVND (reference sequence). V gave up 5 bases and J gave up 0 bases; unmatched junction bases: 12. CDR3 size: 19 residues. For the CDR3, the DNA is TGTGCCAGTAGTCCCCTGAGAACTAGCGGGGGAAGCTCCTACAATGAGCAGTTCTTC. Translation gives CASSPLRTSGGSSYNEQFF.

This sequence joins TRBV6-6 and TRBJ1-3; possible D gene TRBD1, 6 bases. The V gene's germline CDR1 is MNHNY and CDR2 SVGAGI (reference sequence). The CDR3 is 14 amino acids. The V end lost 7 bases, the J end lost 0 bases, and 10 bases lay between the germline ends. The CDR3 DNA reads TGTGCCAGCAAGGTGACAGGCTCTGGAAACACCATATATTTT. This sequence encodes CASKVTGSGNTIYF.

A single count supports this clone. The chain combines TRBV5-1 with TRBJ2-2; 9 bases are shared with TRBD1. This CDR3 comprises 16 residues. Looked up from germline, CDR1 is SGHRS and CDR2 is YFSETQ. V shed 0 bases and J 2 bases; nucleotides not matched to a gene: 2. As DNA, the CDR3 is TGCGCCAGCAGCTTGGTGACAGGGGGTAACACCGGGGAGCTGTTTTTT. Amino acid sequence: CASSLVTGGNTGELFF.

This chain uses TRBV15 with TRBJ1-2; TRBD1 matches at 7 bases. Per germline, CDR1 LNHNV and CDR2 YYDKDF (reference sequence). Trimming at V came to 2 bases and at J to 8 bases, leaving 5 bases not matched to a gene. This CDR3 has 13 amino acids. The CDR3 sequence is CATSRTGVGGYTF. The CDR3 nucleotides are TGTGCCACCAGCAGAACAGGGGTCGGCGGCTACACCTTC.

This chain links TRBV5-4 with TRBJ2-2; the D is unclear. In germline, CDR1 is SGHNT, CDR2 YYREEE (reference sequence). V gave up 4 bases and J gave up 6 bases, with 10 bases separating them. There are 13 residues in the CDR3. The CDR3 region has the DNA TGTGCCAGCAGCGTGCTCCGGGCCGGGGAGCTGTTTTTT. Amino acid sequence: CASSVLRAGELFF. Variable domain in full (rest from reference TRBV5-4 and TRBJ2-2): ETGVTQSPTHLIKTRGQQVTLRCSSQSGHNTVSWYQQALGQGPQFIFQYYREEENGRGNFPPRFSGLQFPNYSSELNVNALELDDSALYLCASSVLRAGELFFGEGSRLTVL.

The genes are TRBV19 and TRBJ1-1; D ambiguous. V lost 6 bases to trimming and J lost 1 base, with 9 bases between them. The CDR3 is 13 amino acids. The germline V gene has CDR1 LNHDA and CDR2 SQIVND (reference sequence). In DNA, the CDR3 is TGTGCCAGTAGAGACTTAGGGAACACTGAAGCTTTCTTT. Protein product: CASRDLGNTEAFF.

This sequence joins TRBV7-2 and TRBJ2-7, with 7 positions matching TRBD2. The length of the CDR3 is 16 residues. J was trimmed by 0 bases and V by 1 base; bases with no gene match: 6. CDR1 SGHTA and CDR2 FQGNSA come from the germline V gene. CDR3 DNA: TGTGCCAGCAGCTTAGTAGGGCGGGGGAGCTCCTACGAGCAGTACTTC. Translated: CASSLVGRGSSYEQYF.

This clone was seen a few times. The genes are TRBV7-6 and TRBJ1-1; D is perhaps TRBD1 (5 bases). Deletions cut 2 bases from V and 1 base from J, with 11 bases between. This CDR3 comprises 15 residues. From germline, CDR1 is SGHVS and CDR2 FNYEAQ. This CDR3 is CASSLLTQGNTEAFF. The CDR3, as DNA: TGTGCCAGCAGCTTACTCACCCAGGGGAACACTGAAGCTTTCTTT. The variable domain in full, completed from reference TRBV7-6 and TRBJ1-1, reads GAGVSQSPRYKVTKRGQDVALRCDPISGHVSLYWYRQALGQGPEFLTYFNYEAQQDKSGLPNDRFSAERPEGSISTLTIQRTEQRDSAMYRCASSLLTQGNTEAFFGQGTRLTVV.

This clone showed up just a few times. The chain carries TRBV6-1 and TRBJ2-3, with 9 bases matching TRBD2. From germline, CDR1 is MNHNS and CDR2 SASEGT. CDR3 size: 15 residues. J gave up 0 bases and V 4 bases, and 2 bases lay outside the gene matches. CDR3 DNA: TGTGCCAGCAGTGGGACTAGCGTGAGCACAGATACGCAGTATTTT. Its translation: CASSGTSVSTDTQYF.

This clone has more than one count but fewer than ten. The gene calls are TRBV4-3 and TRBJ1-2; 9 bases are a match to TRBD1. CDR1 is LGHNA and CDR2 is YSLEER in the germline V gene. This CDR3 is 16 amino acids long. The junction had 7 bases not matched to a gene; V was cut back by 2 bases and J by 3 bases. The DNA of the CDR3 is TGCGCCAGCAGCCAAATGTTGGGACAGGGTCACTATGGCTACACCTTC. Amino acid sequence: CASSQMLGQGHYGYTF.